A selection of T cell receptor beta chains follows, all from one sample in a study of read filtering for tumor transcriptome and immune sequencing. Via MiXCR, TCRdb re-called the reads, giving one row per CDR3 protein. Of 100,000 to 150,000 distinct CDR3 sequences listed, 10% to 15% were seen once; the top ten hold more than 9.5%. Material for sequencing was a population of CD138-negative cells sorted from bone marrow. The receptor set was obtained from a donor aged 40 or over with multiple myeloma. The CDR3 runs from the conserved cysteine through the conserved F or W. The D gene is left open where the match is weak. The size of a clone is reported for some rows only, either as once, few or many, or as a class for expanded clones.

V: TRBV20-1
J: TRBJ2-5
D: NA
size: NA
length: 12
CDR3: CSAYRGGETQYF
DNA: TGCAGTGCTTATAGGGGTGGGGAGACCCAGTACTTC

V: TRBV5-1
J: TRBJ1-1
D: NA
size: many
length: 12
CDR3: CASSLPEGRAFF
DNA: TGCGCCAGCAGCCTGCCAGAGGGACGAGCTTTCTTT

V: TRBV5-1
J: TRBJ1-3
D: NA
size: NA
length: 16
CDR3: CASSPGMGGTGNTIYF
DNA: TGCGCCAGCAGCCCAGGGATGGGGGGCACTGGAAACACCATATATTTT

V: TRBV12-3/TRBV12-4
J: TRBJ1-5
D: NA
size: many
length: 16
CDR3: CASSPLSAGYNQPQHF
DNA: TGTGCCAGCAGCCCTCTATCAGCAGGGTATAATCAGCCCCAGCATTTT

V: TRBV29-1
J: TRBJ2-3
D: NA
size: many
length: 12
CDR3: CSVNHSTDTQYF
DNA: TGCAGCGTTAACCACTCAACAGATACGCAGTATTTT

V: TRBV5-1
J: TRBJ2-5
D: NA
size: many
length: 14
CDR3: CASSLATNQETQYF
DNA: TGCGCCAGCAGCTTGGCCACGAACCAAGAGACCCAGTACTTC

V: TRBV20-1
J: TRBJ1-5
D: NA
size: few
length: 14
CDR3: CSARPGESNQPQHF
DNA: TGCAGTGCTAGGCCCGGAGAAAGCAATCAGCCCCAGCATTTT

V: TRBV5-6
J: TRBJ2-5
D: TRBD1
size: many
length: 13
CDR3: CASSKTGVETQYF
DNA: TGTGCCAGCAGCAAGACAGGGGTGGAGACCCAGTACTTC

V: TRBV29-1
J: TRBJ1-1
D: TRBD1
size: NA
length: 13
CDR3: CSVRQGADTEAFF
DNA: TGCAGCGTTCGGCAGGGGGCCGACACTGAAGCTTTCTTT

V: TRBV4-1
J: TRBJ2-5
D: TRBD2
size: many
length: 16
CDR3: CASSQAGLAEQETQYF
DNA: TGCGCCAGCAGCCAAGCGGGACTAGCGGAACAAGAGACCCAGTACTTC

V: TRBV12-5
J: TRBJ2-3
D: NA
size: many
length: 20
CDR3: CASGKQVYVGGGKRTDTQYF
DNA: TGTGCTAGTGGCAAGCAAGTTTATGTGGGGGGCGGTAAAAGGACAGATACGCAGTATTTT

V: TRBV6-6
J: TRBJ2-3
D: TRBD1
size: many
length: 13
CDR3: CATSDRETDTQYF
DNA: TGTGCCACATCCGACAGGGAAACAGATACGCAGTATTTT

V: TRBV27
J: TRBJ2-1
D: TRBD2
size: many
length: 13
CDR3: CASRVAGRDEQFF
DNA: TGTGCCAGCAGAGTAGCGGGACGCGATGAGCAGTTCTTC

V: TRBV6-5
J: TRBJ1-1
D: NA
size: NA
length: 13
CDR3: CASSRGPNTEAFF
DNA: TGTGCCAGCAGCCGGGGACCTAACACTGAAGCTTTCTTT

V: TRBV11-2
J: TRBJ2-3
D: NA
size: many
length: 14
CDR3: CASSLVGSTDTQYF
DNA: TGTGCCAGCAGCTTAGTAGGAAGCACAGATACGCAGTATTTT

V: TRBV28
J: TRBJ2-7
D: NA
size: many
length: 12
CDR3: CASRTGSYEQYF
DNA: TGTGCCAGCAGGACGGGGAGCTACGAGCAGTACTTC

V: TRBV7-8
J: TRBJ2-7
D: NA
size: many
length: 11
CDR3: CASSGHYEQYF
DNA: TGTGCCAGCAGCGGACACTACGAGCAGTACTTC

V: TRBV6-5
J: TRBJ1-5
D: NA
size: many
length: 12
CDR3: CASGQRNQPQHF
DNA: TGTGCCAGCGGACAGCGCAATCAGCCCCAGCATTTT

V: TRBV7-9
J: TRBJ1-1
D: TRBD1
size: many
length: 16
CDR3: CASSKDRAFGNTEAFF
DNA: TGTGCCAGCAGCAAAGACAGGGCCTTTGGGAACACTGAAGCTTTCTTT

V: TRBV28
J: TRBJ2-1
D: TRBD1
size: many
length: 15
CDR3: CASSTAGQGVNEQFF
DNA: TGTGCCAGCAGTACCGCGGGACAGGGGGTCAATGAGCAGTTCTTC

V: TRBV5-1
J: TRBJ1-1
D: NA
size: many
length: 13
CDR3: CASSSDISTEAFF
DNA: TGCGCCAGCAGCTCAGACATTTCCACTGAAGCTTTCTTT

V: TRBV20-1
J: TRBJ2-7
D: NA
size: many
length: 14
CDR3: CSARGAQGGYEQYF
DNA: TGCAGTGCTAGGGGCGCCCAGGGTGGTTACGAGCAGTACTTC

V: TRBV2
J: TRBJ2-3
D: NA
size: few
length: 10
CDR3: CASSENTQYF
DNA: TGTGCCAGCAGTGAAAATACGCAGTATTTT

V: TRBV29-1
J: TRBJ2-3
D: NA
size: many
length: 12
CDR3: CSVEDRTDTQYF
DNA: TGCAGCGTTGAAGATCGGACAGATACGCAGTATTTT

V: TRBV5-1
J: TRBJ1-1
D: NA
size: NA
length: 14
CDR3: CASSEQGYRTEAFF
DNA: TGCGCCAGCAGCGAACAGGGATATCGGACTGAAGCTTTCTTT

V: TRBV2
J: TRBJ2-3
D: TRBD1
size: many
length: 15
CDR3: CASSAGTGATDTQYF
DNA: TGTGCCAGCAGTGCCGGGACAGGAGCCACAGATACGCAGTATTTT